A selection of T cell receptor beta chains follows, all from one sample in a study of cytomegalovirus exposure and HLA in healthy donors. Data came from immunoSEQ multiplex PCR; TCRdb stores just in-frame clones and leaves some out. Seen here are some 190,000 clones, about 77% observed once, and the top ten hold approximately 4.8%. Sequencing input: PBMCs. All receptors come from a man between 25 and 39 years old in good health and CMV-seropositive. Both conserved end residues are part of each CDR3. The D gene is left open where the match is weak. The size of a clone is reported for some rows only, either as once, few or many, or as a class for expanded clones.

d_gene,abundance,v_gene,j_gene,CDR3aa,CDR3nt
-,once,TRBV10-3,TRBJ2-1,CAISGSWYEQFF,TGTGCCATCAGTGGTAGTTGGTACGAGCAGTTCTTC
TRBD1,-,TRBV28,TRBJ1-5,CASRLPGQDQPQHF,TGTGCCAGCAGGTTACCGGGACAGGATCAGCCCCAGCATTTT
-,-,TRBV30,TRBJ2-5,CAWSHGGGETQYF,TGTGCCTGGAGTCACGGGGGAGGTGAGACCCAGTACTTC
TRBD1,-,TRBV19,TRBJ2-7,CARDRVPTYEQYF,TGTGCCAGGGACAGGGTGCCTACCTACGAGCAGTACTTC
-,once,TRBV7-3,TRBJ2-7,CASSSSQGLEQYF,TGTGCCAGCAGCTCCTCCCAGGGTCTCGAGCAGTACTTC
-,-,TRBV5-1,TRBJ2-5,CASSAGVNQETQYF,TGCGCCAGCAGCGCCGGGGTGAACCAAGAGACCCAGTACTTC
-,-,TRBV6-5,TRBJ1-3,CASTLRPDRGNTIYF,TGTGCCAGCACCCTACGACCAGACAGAGGAAACACCATATATTTT
TRBD1,once,TRBV5-5,TRBJ1-3,CASSLGQGALSGNTIYF,TGTGCCAGCAGCTTGGGACAGGGGGCCCTCTCTGGAAACACCATATATTTT
-,-,TRBV19,TRBJ2-7,CASSIRAGYDEQYF,TGTGCCAGTAGTATTCGGGCAGGGTACGACGAGCAGTACTTC
-,-,TRBV5-1,TRBJ1-1,CASSLTFQAGVGGTEAFF,TGCGCCAGCAGTCTAACCTTCCAGGCGGGAGTGGGAGGCACTGAAGCTTTCTTT
-,-,TRBV9,TRBJ1-5,CASSEDFGLNQPQHF,TGTGCCAGCAGCGAAGACTTCGGTCTCAATCAGCCCCAGCATTTT
-,-,TRBV6-6,TRBJ1-6,CASSYRGDNSPLHF,TGTGCCAGCAGTTACCGGGGGGATAATTCACCCCTCCACTTT
TRBD1,-,TRBV15,TRBJ1-4,CATSRSTRDRGIVNEKLFF,TGTGCCACCAGCAGATCGACCCGGGACAGGGGGATTGTTAATGAAAAACTGTTTTTT
TRBD1,-,TRBV29-1,TRBJ1-5,CSVRTGNDQPQHF,TGCAGCGTTCGGACAGGGAACGACCAGCCCCAGCATTTT
TRBD1,-,TRBV7-9,TRBJ1-2,CASSRRGGAGGGYTF,TGTGCCAGCAGCCGGAGAGGGGGCGCGGGCGGTGGCTACACCTTC
-,once,TRBV19,TRBJ2-2,CASSLFGQTSRGLFF,TGTGCCAGTAGTCTTTTTGGACAGACCTCGAGGGGGCTGTTTTTT
-,-,TRBV7-2,TRBJ2-5,CASSPRETQYF,TGTGCCAGCAGCCCCCGAGAGACCCAGTACTTC
-,-,TRBV15,TRBJ2-7,CATSIRGREQYF,TGTGCCACCAGCATTAGGGGTCGCGAGCAGTACTTC
TRBD2,-,TRBV7-2,TRBJ2-1,CASSLERLADNEQFF,TGTGCCAGCAGCTTAGAGCGACTAGCCGACAATGAGCAGTTCTTC
-,-,TRBV11-3,TRBJ2-2,CASSFREFGELFF,TGTGCCAGCAGCTTCCGGGAGTTCGGGGAGCTGTTTTTT
-,-,TRBV30,TRBJ2-5,CAWSVGGARGETQYF,TGTGCCTGGAGTGTTGGTGGGGCCAGGGGAGAGACCCAGTACTTC
TRBD1,-,TRBV19,TRBJ2-1,CASSMIQGTYNEQFF,TGTGCCAGTAGTATGATACAGGGGACCTACAATGAGCAGTTCTTC
-,-,TRBV18,TRBJ1-5,CASSPGGSNQPQHF,TGTGCCAGCTCACCAGGGGGCAGCAATCAGCCCCAGCATTTT
TRBD1,-,TRBV4-3,TRBJ2-3,CASSQGGGPGSTDTQYF,TGCGCCAGCAGCCAAGGAGGGGGCCCTGGATCCACAGATACGCAGTATTTT
TRBD2,-,TRBV4-1,TRBJ2-1,CASSHQSTPGLAGYNEQFF,TGCGCCAGCAGCCACCAAAGTACCCCGGGACTAGCGGGGTACAATGAGCAGTTCTTC
-,-,TRBV21-1,TRBJ2-2,CASSTTHSGVASTGELFF,TGTGCCAGCAGCACAACCCATAGCGGGGTCGCAAGTACCGGGGAGCTGTTTTTT
TRBD2,-,TRBV6-5,TRBJ2-1,CASTTSGRTNEQFF,TGTGCCAGCACAACTAGCGGGAGAACTAATGAGCAGTTCTTC
-,-,TRBV30,TRBJ2-5,CAAKGGETQYF,TGTGCTGCGAAAGGAGGCGAGACCCAGTACTTC
-,-,TRBV11-1,TRBJ2-1,CASSLDLGSSYNEQFF,TGTGCCAGCAGCTTAGATCTGGGGAGCTCCTACAATGAGCAGTTCTTC
-,-,TRBV19,TRBJ1-3,CATGQLDAGNTIYF,TGTGCCACCGGACAGTTGGACGCTGGAAACACCATATATTTT